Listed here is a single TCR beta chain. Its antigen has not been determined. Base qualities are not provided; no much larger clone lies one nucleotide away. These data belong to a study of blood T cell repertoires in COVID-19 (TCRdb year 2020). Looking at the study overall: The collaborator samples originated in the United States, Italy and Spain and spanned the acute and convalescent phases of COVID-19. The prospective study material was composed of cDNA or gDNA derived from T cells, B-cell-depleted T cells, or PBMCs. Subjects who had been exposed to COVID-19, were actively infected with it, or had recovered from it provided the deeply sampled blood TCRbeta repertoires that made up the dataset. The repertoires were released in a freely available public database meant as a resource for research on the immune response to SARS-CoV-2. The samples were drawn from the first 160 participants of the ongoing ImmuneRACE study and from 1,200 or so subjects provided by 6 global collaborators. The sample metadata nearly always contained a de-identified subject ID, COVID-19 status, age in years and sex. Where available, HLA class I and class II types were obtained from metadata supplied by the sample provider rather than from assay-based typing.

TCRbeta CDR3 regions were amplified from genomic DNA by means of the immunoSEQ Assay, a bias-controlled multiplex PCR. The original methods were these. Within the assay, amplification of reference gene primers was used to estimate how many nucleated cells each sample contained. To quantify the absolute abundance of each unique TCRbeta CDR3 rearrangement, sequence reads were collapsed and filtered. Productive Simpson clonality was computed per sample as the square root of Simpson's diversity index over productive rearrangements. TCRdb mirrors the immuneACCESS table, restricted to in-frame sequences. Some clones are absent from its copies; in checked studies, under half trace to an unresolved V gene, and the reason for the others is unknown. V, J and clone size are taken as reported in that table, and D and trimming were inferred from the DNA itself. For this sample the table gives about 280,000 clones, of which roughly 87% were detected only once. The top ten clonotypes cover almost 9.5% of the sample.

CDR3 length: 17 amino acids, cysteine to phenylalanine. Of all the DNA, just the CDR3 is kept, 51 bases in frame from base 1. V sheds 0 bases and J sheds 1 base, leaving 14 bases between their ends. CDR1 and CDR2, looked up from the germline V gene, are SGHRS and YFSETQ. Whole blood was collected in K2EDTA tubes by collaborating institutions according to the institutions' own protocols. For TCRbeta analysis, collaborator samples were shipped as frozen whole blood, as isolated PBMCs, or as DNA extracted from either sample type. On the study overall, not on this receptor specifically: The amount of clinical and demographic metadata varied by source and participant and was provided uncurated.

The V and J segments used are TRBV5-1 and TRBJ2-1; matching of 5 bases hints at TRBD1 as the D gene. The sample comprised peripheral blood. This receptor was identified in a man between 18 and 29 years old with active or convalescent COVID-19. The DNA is TGCGCCAGCAGCTTGGCCTCCCAGGGTGGATCCTACAATGAGCAGTTCTTC. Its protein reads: CASSLASQGGSYNEQFF.